These 29 T cell receptor beta chains share one sample of origin, sequenced in a study of beta chain features in type 1 diabetes. General study findings and limits: Shortening of TCRB CDR3s, moderate but significant, appeared in all four CD4+ subsets of Type 1 diabetes patients.

Every bit of the isolated RNA underwent reverse transcription, so sequencing read expressed TCRB transcripts. Sequenced by immunoSEQ multiplex PCR; TCRdb stores in-frame clones only, minus some. The repertoire includes fewer than 45,000 clones, approximately 62% of them detected once, and more than 1.5% sits in the top ten. Antigens for these TCRs are unknown. Specimen: Tregs from blood. The origin of the receptors is a man aged 25 to 40 with type 1 diabetes. Some clones in this sample may be carry-over from other donors' samples.

This clone was counted only a few times. The rearrangement links TRBV5-1 to TRBJ2-7, with 7 bases fitting TRBD1. Germline V gives CDR1 SGHRS, CDR2 YFSETQ. Trimming took 4 bases from V and 3 from J; bases not matched to a gene: 13. The CDR3 consists of 16 residues. This CDR3 reads CASSPTLTGAHYEQYF. DNA for the CDR3: TGCGCCAGCAGCCCGACCCTTACAGGGGCCCACTACGAGCAGTACTTC.

This chain links TRBV5-5 with TRBJ1-2, with D perhaps matching TRBD1 (5 bases). The CDR3 sequence is 14 residues long. V lost 0 bases and J lost 3, with 9 bases in between. Germline CDR1 SGHKS, CDR2 YYEKEE (reference sequence). CDR3 sequence reads: CASSLGVRDYGYTF. CDR3 coding DNA: TGTGCCAGCAGCTTGGGGGTCAGGGACTATGGCTACACCTTC.

The rearrangement links TRBV2 to TRBJ2-7; TRBD2 matches at 7 bases. Germline loops: CDR1 SNHLY, CDR2 FYNNEI. J lost 3 bases, V lost 4 bases, and 0 bases had no gene match. The CDR3 totals 12 residues. CDR3 protein: CASSAGGYEQYF. For the CDR3, the DNA is TGTGCCAGCAGTGCGGGGGGCTACGAGCAGTACTTC.

V gene TRBV7-3 combines with J gene TRBJ2-1, with 8 nucleotides matching TRBD2. CDR3 size: 15 residues. Germline V gene sequence: CDR1 SGHTA, CDR2 FQGTGA. Losses at the gene ends were 3 bases for V and 6 bases for J; bases not matched to a gene: 7. CDR3 coding DNA: TGTGCCAGCAGCTTTCTCGGGGGGGCTCTCAATGAGCAGTTCTTC. Protein product: CASSFLGGALNEQFF.

This chain connects TRBV6-1 to TRBJ2-4, with D possibly being TRBD2 (7 bases). Trimming stripped 1 base from V and 1 base from J, with 14 bases between. CDR3 length equals 17 residues. Germline V gene data show CDR1 as MNHNS and CDR2 as SASEGT. Here the CDR3 reads CASSEVGAGAAKNIQYF. As DNA, the CDR3 is TGTGCCAGCAGTGAAGTGGGGGCGGGAGCGGCCAAAAACATTCAGTACTTC.

The rearrangement links TRBV19 to TRBJ2-4, with D uncertain. The CDR3 has 15 amino acids. From germline, CDR1 is LNHDA and CDR2 SQIVND (reference sequence). Trimming stripped 4 bases from V and 5 bases from J, with 15 bases between. The CDR3 protein is CASSKGYLVENIQYF. CDR3 bases: TGTGCCAGTAGTAAAGGCTACCTAGTGGAAAACATTCAGTACTTC. The full variable domain, completed using reference TRBV19 and TRBJ2-4, is DGGITQSPKYLFRKEGQNVTLSCEQNLNHDAMYWYRQDPGQGLRLIYYSQIVNDFQKGDIAEGYSVSREKKESFPLTVTSAQKNPTAFYLCASSKGYLVENIQYFGAGTRLSVL.

This clone was seen more than once but under ten times. V gene TRBV5-5 combines with J gene TRBJ1-2, with a weak D call TRBD1 (6 bases). The V end was cut by 4 bases, the J end by 2 bases, with 18 bases between. CDR1 is SGHKS and CDR2 is YYEKEE in the germline V gene (reference sequence). This CDR3 has 16 residues. CDR3 bases: TGTGCCAGCAGCCGAGGACAGTCGTCGGAAAACTATGGCTACACCTTC. Translation: CASSRGQSSENYGYTF.

This clone was recorded a few times. The V and J genes are TRBV4-3 and TRBJ2-1; 8 nucleotides agree with TRBD1. J lost 7 bases, V lost 8 bases, and 10 bases had no gene match. The CDR3 has 14 amino acids. Germline V lookup: CDR1 LGHNA, CDR2 YSLEER. The CDR3 DNA is TGCGCCAGCGGTCCGGGACAGGAAGTAAATGAGCAGTTCTTC. Translation: CASGPGQEVNEQFF.

The rearrangement uses TRBV5-1 and TRBJ2-3; possibly TRBD2 for D (6 bases). Trimming removed 3 bases at V and 3 bases at J, with 11 bases between. CDR1 and CDR2 from the germline V gene are SGHRS and YFSETQ. CDR3 length: 14 amino acids. This chain's CDR3 is CASSSLAGTDTQYF. In DNA, the CDR3 is TGCGCCAGCAGCTCTCTTGCGGGAACAGATACGCAGTATTTT.

V usage is TRBV6-5 and J usage is TRBJ2-6, with D hard to call. This CDR3 comprises 14 residues. Germline V gene lookup returns CDR1 MNHEY and CDR2 SVGAGI. Trimming removed 2 bases from V and 6 bases from J, with 8 bases in between. CDR3 DNA sequence: TGTGCCAGCAGTTACGGCCAGAAGGCCAACGTCCTGACTTTC. Residues: CASSYGQKANVLTF.

This chain joins TRBV12-5 and TRBJ1-1; D may be TRBD1 (6 bases). Germline assignment: CDR1 LGHNT and CDR2 FRNRAP. This CDR3 is 17 amino acids long. V dropped 4 bases and J dropped 1 base, with 19 bases sitting between them. The CDR3 region has the DNA TGTGCTAGTGGTTCCAGCCTTGGGGGCAGGGCGAACACTGAAGCTTTCTTT. Translated: CASGSSLGGRANTEAFF. Using reference TRBV12-5 and TRBJ1-1 for the parts outside the CDR3, the full variable domain is DARVTQTPRHKVTEMGQEVTMRCQPILGHNTVFWYRQTMMQGLELLAYFRNRAPLDDSGMPKDRFSAEMPDATLATLKIQPSEPRDSAVYFCASGSSLGGRANTEAFFGQGTRLTVV.

CDR3 in amino acids: CASSLVGQGATEAFF. The CDR3 DNA reads as TGCGCCAGCAGCTTGGTGGGACAGGGGGCCACTGAAGCTTTCTTT. The chain combines TRBV5-1 with TRBJ1-1; the match to TRBD1 covers 12 bases. CDR3 length: 15 amino acids. Per germline, CDR1 SGHRS and CDR2 YFSETQ. Trimming cost V 0 bases and J 4 bases; bases outside gene matches: 1. Based on the CDR3 plus reference TRBV5-1 and TRBJ1-1, the full variable domain is KAGVTQTPRYLIKTRGQQVTLSCSPISGHRSVSWYQQTPGQGLQFLFEYFSETQRNKGNFPGRFSGRQFSNSRSEMNVSTLELGDSALYLCASSLVGQGATEAFFGQGTRLTVV.

The V gene is TRBV7-2, the J gene TRBJ2-2; D is possibly TRBD1 (8 bases). CDR3 length: 14 residues. Trimming left V 4 bases short and J 4 bases short, with 10 bases between. CDR1 is SGHTA, CDR2 FQGNSA, per germline. The CDR3, as DNA: TGTGCCAGCAGCTACAGGGGGGGCACCGGGGAGCTGTTTTTT. The encoded protein is CASSYRGGTGELFF.

The V call is TRBV5-4, the J call TRBJ2-5; 7 positions match TRBD2. Germline V CDR1 and CDR2: SGHNT, YYREEE (reference sequence). The J segment lost 9 bases and the V segment lost 4 bases, leaving 21 bases of the junction unmatched. This CDR3 is 17 amino acids long. CDR3 DNA: TGTGCCAGCAGCCCGGGGGGATCGAATGTCCAGAGAAGGTCCCAGTACTTC. This codes for CASSPGGSNVQRRSQYF.

The J gene is TRBJ2-2, the V gene TRBV5-1; tentatively, D is TRBD2 (5 bases). This CDR3 contains 16 residues. The germline V and J ends were trimmed by 1 base and 3 bases, with 13 bases remaining between them. Germline loops: CDR1 SGHRS, CDR2 YFSETQ. The CDR3 DNA is TGCGCCAGCAGCTTGAGGTCCCTCGGGGACACCGGGGAGCTGTTTTTT. Its protein product is CASSLRSLGDTGELFF.

V and J are TRBV11-1 and TRBJ2-7, with D uncertain. CDR3 length equals 13 residues. With 4 bases removed from V and 3 bases from J, the gap between germline ends came to 10 bases. Germline CDR1 SGHAT, CDR2 FQDESV (reference sequence). In DNA, the CDR3 is TGTGCCAGCAGCTCCACCCTCAGCTACGAGCAGTACTTC. Protein product: CASSSTLSYEQYF.

The V gene is TRBV7-2, the J gene TRBJ2-5, with TRBD1 as a possible D gene (6 bases). V was trimmed by 5 bases and J by 12 bases, leaving 13 bases between them. Germline values: CDR1 SGHTA, CDR2 FQGNSA. The CDR3 sequence is 11 residues long. CDR3 in DNA: TGTGCCAGCAGCCGTGGGGGCTTAGAGTACTTC. Translating it yields CASSRGGLEYF.

The CDR3 reads CASSTGTGNGYTF. For the CDR3, the DNA is TGTGCCAGCAGCACGGGGACAGGGAATGGCTACACCTTC. The J gene is TRBJ1-2, the V gene TRBV9, with 9 bases that match TRBD1. V dropped 4 bases and J dropped 6; count of bases not matched to a gene: 4. Per germline, CDR1 SGDLS and CDR2 YYNGEE. CDR3 length: 13 residues.

V and J are TRBV29-1 and TRBJ2-4; D is uncertain. This CDR3 comprises 11 residues. V gave up 4 bases and J gave up 5 bases, with 6 bases separating them. Germline values: CDR1 SQVTM, CDR2 ANQGSEA. The CDR3 nucleotides are TGCAGCGTTGGCCGGGAAAACATTCAGTACTTC. This translates into CSVGRENIQYF.

V usage is TRBV5-1 and J usage is TRBJ1-2, with TRBD1 matching over 11 bases. Trimming at V came to 4 bases and at J to 7 bases, leaving 6 bases not matched to a gene. This CDR3 has 14 residues. Germline loops: CDR1 SGHRS, CDR2 YFSETQ. CDR3 coding DNA: TGCGCCAGCAGCAGCGGACAGGGGGCACGTGGCTACACCTTC. It codes for CASSSGQGARGYTF.

This sequence joins TRBV5-1 and TRBJ1-5; TRBD1 matches 7 bases. J lost 0 bases, V lost 0 bases, and 0 bases had no gene match. The CDR3 is made up of 15 amino acids. Germline values: CDR1 SGHRS, CDR2 YFSETQ. CDR3 sequence (DNA): TGCGCCAGCAGCTTGGGACAGGGTAGCAATCAGCCCCAGCATTTT. Translated, it gives CASSLGQGSNQPQHF. The full variable domain, in which reference TRBV5-1 and TRBJ1-5 provide the parts outside the CDR3, is KAGVTQTPRYLIKTRGQQVTLSCSPISGHRSVSWYQQTPGQGLQFLFEYFSETQRNKGNFPGRFSGRQFSNSRSEMNVSTLELGDSALYLCASSLGQGSNQPQHFGDGTRLSIL.

V gene TRBV5-1 combines with J gene TRBJ1-1; D possibly corresponds to TRBD1 (6 bases). Germline-derived CDR1 and CDR2 are SGHRS and YFSETQ. The CDR3 totals 14 residues. Trimming shortened V by 3 bases and J by 5 bases, and 14 bases separated the two germline ends. CDR3 sequence: CASSSQGRGTEAFF. CDR3 sequence (DNA): TGCGCCAGCAGCTCGCAAGGGAGGGGGACTGAAGCTTTCTTT. Filled out from reference TRBV5-1 and TRBJ1-1, the complete variable domain reads KAGVTQTPRYLIKTRGQQVTLSCSPISGHRSVSWYQQTPGQGLQFLFEYFSETQRNKGNFPGRFSGRQFSNSRSEMNVSTLELGDSALYLCASSSQGRGTEAFFGQGTRLTVV.

This clone showed up just a few times. V usage is TRBV11-3 and J usage is TRBJ2-1, with 14 bases fitting TRBD2. V lost 3 bases and J lost 8; bases outside the gene matches: 6. In germline, CDR1 is SGHNT, CDR2 YENEEA. This CDR3 is 16 amino acids long. CDR3 region: CASSLGTSGGLHEQFF. The CDR3, as DNA: TGTGCCAGCAGCTTGGGGACTAGCGGGGGCCTCCATGAGCAGTTCTTC.

This clone has more than one count but fewer than ten. J is TRBJ2-7 and V is TRBV5-1; the D gene is possibly TRBD2 (6 bases). The CDR3 contains 14 residues. Germline V gene sequence: CDR1 SGHRS, CDR2 YFSETQ. V lost 4 bases to trimming and J lost 0 bases, with 11 bases between them. The CDR3 bases are TGCGCCAGCAGCCCGGGACTTGACTCCTACGAGCAGTACTTC. Amino acids: CASSPGLDSYEQYF.

The J gene is TRBJ1-2, the V gene TRBV20-1; a possible D gene is TRBD1 (5 bases). This CDR3 is 11 amino acids long. Deletions cut 6 bases from V and 2 bases from J, with 7 bases between. CDR1 and CDR2 (germline): DFQATT, SNEGSKA (reference sequence). CDR3 in amino acids: CSARQNYGYTF. CDR3 nucleotides: TGCAGTGCAAGACAGAACTATGGCTACACCTTC.

The J gene is TRBJ1-2, the V gene TRBV18; D might be TRBD1 (6 bases). V was clipped by 6 bases and J by 2 bases, with 10 bases between them. This CDR3 spans 13 amino acids. CDR1 and CDR2 (germline): KGHSH, LQKENI. CDR3 bases: TGTGCCAGCTCGCGGACAGAGAACTATGGCTACACCTTC. This translates into CASSRTENYGYTF.

This clone was found once. CDR3 region: CASRTLAGASYEQYF. The CDR3 DNA sequence: TGTGCCAGCAGGACCTTAGCGGGGGCCTCCTACGAGCAGTACTTC. The chain has TRBV6-5 and TRBJ2-7; 9 nucleotides line up with TRBD2. This CDR3 region has 15 residues. Germline-derived CDR1 and CDR2 are MNHEY and SVGAGI. The V gene end was trimmed by 6 bases and the J gene end by 0 bases; junction bases not matched to a gene: 6.

The chain links TRBV4-3 to TRBJ1-5, with D perhaps matching TRBD1 (5 bases). The V end was cut by 0 bases, the J end by 0 bases, with 6 bases between. Germline lookup yields CDR1 LGHNA and CDR2 YSLEER. The CDR3 sequence is 15 residues long. CDR3 residues: CASSQDGHSNQPQHF. In nucleotides, the CDR3 is TGCGCCAGCAGCCAAGACGGACATAGCAATCAGCCCCAGCATTTT.

This clone has just a few counts. Here the CDR3 reads CAWSLTGTDNEQFF. The CDR3 DNA sequence: TGTGCCTGGTCTTTGACCGGGACAGATAATGAGCAGTTCTTC. The V and J genes are TRBV30 and TRBJ2-1, with 7 nucleotides matching TRBD1. Germline V gene data show CDR1 as GTSNPN and CDR2 as SVGIG (reference sequence). This CDR3 region has 14 residues. Losses at the gene ends were 5 bases for V and 7 bases for J; bases not matched to a gene: 11.